This section outlines one T cell receptor beta chain sequence together with its context. Its antigen remains unidentified. The sample comes from a study of cytomegalovirus exposure and HLA in healthy donors. The study, taken as a whole, reports: Many donors shared some public TCRs, even though most TCR sequences were rare.

The PCR employed 60 Vbeta primers together with 13 Jbeta primers. Using immunoSEQ multiplex PCR, the repertoire was profiled, and TCRdb retains in-frame clones only, with some absent. The table includes under 200,000 clones, about 75% detected once. This CDR3 comprises 16 residues. V shed 4 bases and J shed 4 bases, with 20 bases lying between them. Germline V gene data show CDR1 as SGHRS and CDR2 as YFSETQ. The V and J genes are TRBV5-1 and TRBJ1-2; TRBD1 might be the D (6 bases). This TCR was sampled from a male donor in good health and CMV-seropositive. Sequences were obtained from PBMCs. CDR3 DNA sequence: TGCGCCAGCAGCCCATGGAGCCAGGGGACCTTCTATGGCTACACCTTC. Its translation is CASSPWSQGTFYGYTF.